A single sample is the source of the 13 T cell receptor beta chains below, sequenced in a study of shared clonotypes between healthy human individuals. Sequencing was performed with immunoSEQ multiplex PCR; in TCRdb, only in-frame clones are kept and a portion is missing. The sample yields around 2.1 million clones, approximately 94% seen once. The sequenced material came from naive CD4+ T cells sorted from blood. Subset in this sample: CD45RA+ positively selected. These receptor sequences come from a man aged 18 to 30 in good health.

CDR3 DNA sequence: TGTGCCAGCAGTCCCACAGGGGCCCGGACCGGGGAGCTGTTTTTT. Protein sequence: CASSPTGARTGELFF. The chain couples TRBV6-6 to TRBJ2-2; 7 bases match TRBD1. Germline lookup yields CDR1 MNHNY and CDR2 SVGAGI (reference sequence). The CDR3 has 15 amino acids. The J segment lost 5 bases and the V segment lost 5 bases, leaving 8 bases of the junction unmatched.

This clone was counted once. The chain couples TRBV2 to TRBJ1-4, with 9 bases that match TRBD1. V lost 5 bases and J lost 5; bases outside the gene matches: 6. Per the germline V gene, CDR1 is SNHLY and CDR2 is FYNNEI. This CDR3 spans 15 amino acids. CDR3 region: CASSSQGAGNEKLFF. CDR3 sequence (DNA): TGTGCCAGCAGTTCACAGGGGGCAGGAAATGAAAAACTGTTTTTT. The full variable domain, with the rest looked up from reference TRBV2 and TRBJ1-4, is EPEVTQTPSHQVTQMGQEVILRCVPISNHLYFYWYRQILGQKVEFLVSFYNNEISEKSEIFDDQFSVERPDGSNFTLKIRSTKLEDSAMYFCASSSQGAGNEKLFFGSGTQLSVL.

J is TRBJ2-3 and V is TRBV19, with D unresolved. The CDR3 is 14 residues long. Trimming removed 0 bases from V and 2 bases from J, with 6 bases in between. Looked up from germline, CDR1 is LNHDA and CDR2 is SQIVND (reference sequence). For the CDR3, the DNA is TGTGCCAGTAGTATAGAACTACTCACAGATACGCAGTATTTT. This encodes CASSIELLTDTQYF.

The V and J genes are TRBV2 and TRBJ2-1; 7 bases agree with TRBD2. This CDR3 is 11 amino acids long. The V and J ends lost 2 bases and 13 bases, in that order; junction bases with no gene match: 2. Germline loops: CDR1 SNHLY, CDR2 FYNNEI. The CDR3 is CASSELAAQFF. In DNA form, the CDR3 reads TGTGCCAGCAGTGAACTAGCGGCCCAGTTCTTC.

This sequence joins TRBV5-8 and TRBJ1-1, with D tentatively TRBD1 (5 bases). V was clipped by 0 bases and J by 1 base, with 25 bases between them. The CDR3 consists of 20 residues. CDR1 is SGHTS and CDR2 is YDEGEE in the germline V gene. This chain's CDR3 is CASSLAGGGRRLRENTEAFF. CDR3 DNA: TGTGCCAGCAGCTTGGCTGGTGGGGGACGTCGCTTAAGGGAGAACACTGAAGCTTTCTTT.

In regard to this clone: The sample contains more than one DNA sequence encoding this CDR3. This sequence joins TRBV28 and TRBJ1-3, with D perhaps matching TRBD1 (5 bases). The V end lost 1 base, the J end lost 0 bases, and 7 bases lay between the germline ends. CDR1 is MDHEN, CDR2 SYDVKM, per germline. The CDR3 extends over 15 amino acids. The CDR3 sequence: CASSLSGGSGNTIYF. The DNA of the CDR3 is TGTGCCAGCAGTTTATCCGGGGGCTCTGGAAACACCATATATTTT.

The chain is built from TRBV28 and TRBJ1-5, with TRBD1 matching 7 bases. CDR3 length: 15 residues. The germline V gene encodes CDR1 MDHEN and CDR2 SYDVKM. The J segment lost 0 bases and the V segment lost 5 bases, leaving 4 bases of the junction unmatched. The CDR3 DNA reads as TGTGCCAGCAGTCGACAGGGATATAGCAATCAGCCCCAGCATTTT. Residues: CASSRQGYSNQPQHF.

The chain employs TRBV4-1 and TRBJ1-3; D unclear. Trimming shortened V by 2 bases and J by 0 bases, and 11 bases separated the two germline ends. Germline lookup yields CDR1 MGHRA and CDR2 YSYEKL. The CDR3 is 16 residues long. CDR3 protein: CASSQPGRDSGNTIYF. As DNA, the CDR3 is TGCGCCAGCAGCCAACCCGGACGCGACTCTGGAAACACCATATATTTT.

The chain couples TRBV18 to TRBJ2-3, with 13 bases aligning to TRBD2. CDR3 length: 16 residues. V dropped 3 bases and J dropped 3; count of bases not matched to a gene: 3. CDR1 and CDR2 (germline): KGHSH, LQKENI. For the CDR3, the DNA is TGTGCCAGCTCACCTGGGACTAGCGGGAAAACAGATACGCAGTATTTT. It encodes CASSPGTSGKTDTQYF. Full variable domain (rest looked up from reference TRBV18 and TRBJ2-3): NAGVMQNPRHLVRRRGQEARLRCSPMKGHSHVYWYRQLPEEGLKFMVYLQKENIIDESGMPKERFSAEFPKEGPSILRIQQVVRGDSAAYFCASSPGTSGKTDTQYFGPGTRLTVL.

The V gene is TRBV27, the J gene TRBJ1-1; possible D gene TRBD1, 6 bases. V was shortened by 3 bases and J by 4 bases, with 15 bases between the two germline ends. Germline V CDR1 and CDR2: MNHEY, SMNVEV (reference sequence). The CDR3 loop spans 15 amino acids. In nucleotides, the CDR3 is TGTGCCAGCAGTTTCACCCGGACAGCGGGCACTGAAGCTTTCTTT. Translating gives CASSFTRTAGTEAFF.

This rearrangement joins TRBV6-6 to TRBJ2-5; possible D gene TRBD1, 5 bases. There are 14 residues in the CDR3. Germline lookup yields CDR1 MNHNY and CDR2 SVGAGI (reference sequence). Between the trimmed V and J ends, which lost 4 bases and 4 bases, there was a span of 13 bases. This chain's CDR3 is CASSSFPGRETQYF. The CDR3 nucleotides read TGTGCCAGCAGTTCATTCCCAGGGCGAGAGACCCAGTACTTC.

The gene calls are TRBV10-3 and TRBJ1-5; maybe TRBD1 (5 bases). Per the germline V gene, CDR1 is ENHRY and CDR2 is SYGVKD. V shed 8 bases and J shed 4 bases, with 12 bases lying between them. The CDR3 totals 13 residues. The CDR3, as DNA: TGTGCCATCCGGGAGGGGACTAATCAGCCCCAGCATTTT. This codes for CAIREGTNQPQHF.

This clone was detected once. This sequence joins TRBV7-9 and TRBJ1-4, with a possible D match to TRBD1 (6 bases). Germline loops: CDR1 SEHNR, CDR2 FQNEAQ (reference sequence). V lost 2 bases and J 6 bases, leaving 10 bases between the germline ends. The CDR3 spans 14 residues. The CDR3 sequence is CASSLYRGDEKLFF. DNA of the CDR3: TGTGCCAGCAGCTTATATAGGGGGGATGAAAAACTGTTTTTT.